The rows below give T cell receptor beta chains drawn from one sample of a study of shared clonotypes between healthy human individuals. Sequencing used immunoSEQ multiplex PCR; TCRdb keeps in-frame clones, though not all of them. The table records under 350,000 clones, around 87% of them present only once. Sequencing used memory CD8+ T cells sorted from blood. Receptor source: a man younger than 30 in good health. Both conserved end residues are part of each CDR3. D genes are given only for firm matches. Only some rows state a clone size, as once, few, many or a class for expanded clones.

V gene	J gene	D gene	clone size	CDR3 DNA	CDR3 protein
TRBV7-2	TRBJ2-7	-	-	TGTGCCAGCAGCTTTTGGGGTGGGGGCGAATTCGAGCAGTACTTC	CASSFWGGGEFEQYF
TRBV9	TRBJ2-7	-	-	TGTGCCAGCAGCGCGGGACTTTTTTCCTACGAGCAGTACTTC	CASSAGLFSYEQYF
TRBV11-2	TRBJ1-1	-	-	TGTGCCAGCAGCCTACCCGATGGGTTGAACACTGAAGCTTTCTTT	CASSLPDGLNTEAFF
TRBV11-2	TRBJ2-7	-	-	TGTGCCAGCAGCTCCCAAAATTACAGATCCTACGAGCAGTACTTC	CASSSQNYRSYEQYF
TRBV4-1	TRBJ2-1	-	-	TGCGCCAGCAGCCAAGGGCGGGCCTACAATGAGCAGTTCTTC	CASSQGRAYNEQFF
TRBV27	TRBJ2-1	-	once	TGTGCCAGCAGTTTGTACAGTAACTTCTACAATGAGCAGTTCTTC	CASSLYSNFYNEQFF
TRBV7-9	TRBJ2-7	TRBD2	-	TGTGCCAGCAGCCGGACTAGCGGGCCATCGCCCTACGAGCAGTACTTC	CASSRTSGPSPYEQYF
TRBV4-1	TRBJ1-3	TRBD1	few	TGCGCCAGCAGCCAAGAACAGGGGGTATTAGGAAACACCATATATTTT	CASSQEQGVLGNTIYF
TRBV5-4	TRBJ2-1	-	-	TGTGCCAGCAGCTCGCTCTATGAGCAGTTCTTC	CASSSLYEQFF
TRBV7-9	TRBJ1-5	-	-	TGTGCCAGCAGCTTCCACATGGGCAGGGAAAATCAGCCCCAGCATTTT	CASSFHMGRENQPQHF
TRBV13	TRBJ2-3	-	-	TGTGCCAGCAGCTTAATGGCCGAGACAGATACGCAGTATTTT	CASSLMAETDTQYF
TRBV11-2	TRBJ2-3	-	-	TGTGCCAGCAGCTTAGATCTAATGGGCAGCAGGCGCACAGATACGCAGTATTTT	CASSLDLMGSRRTDTQYF
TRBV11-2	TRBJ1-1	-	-	TGTGCCAGCAGCCCGCAGGGTGTTGGCGCTGAAGCTTTCTTT	CASSPQGVGAEAFF
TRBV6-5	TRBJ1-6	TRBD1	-	TGTGCCAGCAGCCGCAGGGGGAATTCACCCCTCCACTTT	CASSRRGNSPLHF
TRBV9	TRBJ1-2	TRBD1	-	TGTGCCAGCAGCCCAGGGACAGGGGGAAACTATGGCTACACCTTC	CASSPGTGGNYGYTF
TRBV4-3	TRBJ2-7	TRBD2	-	TGCGCCAGCAGCCAATCTAGCGGGAGTCCCGAGCAGTACTTC	CASSQSSGSPEQYF
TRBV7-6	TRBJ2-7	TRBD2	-	TGTGCCAGCAGCTTAGAAAGCGGGGGGGCCTACGAGCAGTACTTC	CASSLESGGAYEQYF
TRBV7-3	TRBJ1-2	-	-	TGTGCCAGCAGCTTAACCCACGGGGCCCCCTTCGGTGGCTACACCTTC	CASSLTHGAPFGGYTF
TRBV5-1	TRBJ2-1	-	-	TGCGCCAGCAGCACGAACCCCTCCTCCTACAATGAGCAGTTCTTC	CASSTNPSSYNEQFF
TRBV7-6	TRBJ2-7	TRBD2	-	TGTGCCAGCAGCGAGGGACTAGCGGGAGGGCCCTCTCTCGAGCAGTACTTC	CASSEGLAGGPSLEQYF
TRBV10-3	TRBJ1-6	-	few	TGTGCCATCAGTGATGGCCAGGTCTCAAATTCACCCCTCCACTTT	CAISDGQVSNSPLHF
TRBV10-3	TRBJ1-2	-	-	TGTGCCATCAGTGAGGCAGCAACGGCGGAAGGCTACACCTTC	CAISEAATAEGYTF
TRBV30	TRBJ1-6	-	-	TGTGCCTGGAGGTGGGGGGACTCCTATAATTCACCCCTCCACTTT	CAWRWGDSYNSPLHF
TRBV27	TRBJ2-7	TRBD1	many	TGTGCCAGCAGTCGACAGGGGTCCTACGAGCAGTACTTC	CASSRQGSYEQYF
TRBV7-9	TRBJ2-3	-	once	TGTGCCAGCAGCCAACGGGACTTCACAGATACGCAGTATTTT	CASSQRDFTDTQYF
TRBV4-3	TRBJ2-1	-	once	TGCGCCAGCAGCCAAGATGGGATTAGGCGGGGCAATGAGCAGTTCTTC	CASSQDGIRRGNEQFF
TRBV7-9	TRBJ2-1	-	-	TGTGCCAGCAGCCCCCCTGGGGGCATGACCTACAATGAGCAGTTCTTC	CASSPPGGMTYNEQFF
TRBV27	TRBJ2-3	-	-	TGTGCCAGCAGTTTAAGCAGGGCAGATACGCAGTATTTT	CASSLSRADTQYF